Shown below are 19 T cell receptor beta chains from a single sample sequenced in a study of regulatory T cells in long-lasting Graves disease. Relying on iRepertoire HTBI primers and Arm-PCR of CDR3 regions, the team built TCR beta libraries. TCRdb reprocessed the multiplex PCR reads with MiXCR, giving one entry per CDR3 protein. The sample lists about 460,000 distinct CDR3 sequences; around 15% were seen once. Time point in this sample: newly diagnosed GD, antithyroid drugs for less than 3 months. Extracted PBMC RNA gave rise to the TCR library. These data are also associated with another study on T cells in Graves' hyperthyroidism and ophthalmopathy.

Sequenced material: peripheral blood mononuclear cells (PBMCs), taken at new diagnosis, from a patient treated with antithyroid drugs. The receptor set was obtained from a woman between 50 and 59 years old with Graves disease.

Many counts were recorded for this clonotype. This chain links TRBV5-5 with TRBJ2-7; weak D call: TRBD1 (5 bases). Germline V gene lookup returns CDR1 SGHKS and CDR2 YYEKEE (reference sequence). V lost 3 bases to trimming and J lost 2 bases, with 12 bases between them. This CDR3 is built from 14 residues. CDR3 nucleotide sequence: TGTGCCAGCAGCTACTGGACACCGACCTACGAGCAGTACTTC. Translated, it gives CASSYWTPTYEQYF.

The chain links TRBV27 to TRBJ2-7; D is perhaps TRBD1 (7 bases). Deletions cut 4 bases from V and 4 bases from J, with 17 bases between. This CDR3 is 15 amino acids long. Germline V lookup: CDR1 MNHEY, CDR2 SMNVEV (reference sequence). CDR3 loop: CASSSRTGRGYEQYF. The CDR3 coding sequence is TGTGCCAGCAGTTCCCGGACAGGTCGGGGGTACGAGCAGTACTTC.

There are many counts of this clonotype. Here the CDR3 reads CATSDPHRVGSVNTEAFF. The CDR3 DNA follows: TGTGCCACCAGTGACCCCCACAGGGTAGGTTCGGTCAACACTGAAGCTTTCTTT. The chain carries TRBV24-1 and TRBJ1-1; D might be TRBD1 (6 bases). V was pared by 4 bases and J by 2 bases, with 22 bases between. The germline CDR1 and CDR2 sequences are KGHDR and SFDVKD. This CDR3 has 18 residues.

This clonotype was detected a few times. The rearrangement links TRBV6-5 to TRBJ2-4, with 12 bases that match TRBD2. Trimming cost V 2 bases and J 7 bases; bases outside gene matches: 6. The CDR3 contains 16 residues. From germline, CDR1 is MNHEY and CDR2 SVGAGI. The DNA of the CDR3 is TGTGCCAGCAGTTACCTAGCGGGAGGGCCGTGGAACATTCAGTACTTC. This gives the protein CASSYLAGGPWNIQYF.

This clonotype was observed at least ten times. V usage is TRBV2 and J usage is TRBJ2-3, with 8 bases matching TRBD2. V lost 7 bases to trimming and J lost 0 bases; unmatched junction nucleotides: 3. CDR3 length: 14 residues. Germline CDR1 is SNHLY and CDR2 is FYNNEI. The CDR3 nucleotides read TGTGCCAGCAAGCGGGAGTCTAGCACAGATACGCAGTATTTT. Its translation is CASKRESSTDTQYF.

This clonotype was observed at least ten times. J is TRBJ1-1 and V is TRBV12-3 or TRBV12-4, with D perhaps TRBD1 (6 bases). The CDR3 consists of 13 residues. The V end was cut by 7 bases, the J end by 9 bases, with 18 bases between. The CDR3 spells CASTPTGERKAFF. The DNA of the CDR3 is TGTGCCAGCACCCCGACAGGCGAAAGAAAAGCTTTCTTT.

At least ten counts were recorded for this clonotype. The V and J genes are TRBV12-3 or TRBV12-4 and TRBJ1-1, with 8 bases that match TRBD1. The V gene end was trimmed by 3 bases and the J gene end by 3 bases; junction bases not matched to a gene: 6. The CDR3 covers 15 residues. In DNA form, the CDR3 reads TGTGCCAGCAGTTTGACAGGGGAGGGGGACACTGAAGCTTTCTTT. Translated, it gives CASSLTGEGDTEAFF.

Many counts were recorded for this clonotype. The V call is TRBV7-9, the J call TRBJ2-3, with unresolved D. V lost 4 bases to trimming and J lost 3 bases, with 23 bases between them. The CDR3 runs 18 residues. The germline gives CDR1 SEHNR, CDR2 FQNEAQ (reference sequence). CDR3 coding DNA: TGTGCCAGCAGCTCCACGACGGGTGAGGACCCGACAACAGATACGCAGTATTTT. Its translation is CASSSTTGEDPTTDTQYF.

This clonotype was detected ten times or more. V and J are TRBV28 and TRBJ2-3, with D perhaps given as TRBD1 or TRBD2 (5 bases each). CDR3 length: 15 residues. Deletions cut 3 bases from V and 1 base from J, with 11 bases between. CDR1 MDHEN and CDR2 SYDVKM come from the germline V gene. The CDR3 DNA follows: TGTGCCAGCAGTTTTCTCCGGGACGGCACAGATACGCAGTATTTT. Translated, it gives CASSFLRDGTDTQYF.

V is TRBV15 and J is TRBJ1-3, with unresolved D. This CDR3 spans 12 amino acids. Trimming took off 3 bases at V and 4 bases at J, with 4 bases between the two ends. CDR1 and CDR2 from the germline V gene are LNHNV and YYDKDF (reference sequence). The CDR3 loop reads CATSSTGNTIYF. As DNA, the CDR3 is TGTGCCACCAGCAGCACCGGAAACACCATATATTTT.

This clonotype was counted many times. The rearrangement links TRBV29-1 to TRBJ1-1; no reliable D call. CDR1 and CDR2 (germline): SQVTM, ANQGSEA. The CDR3 is 13 residues long. The V and J ends lost 4 bases and 2 bases respectively, with 11 bases between them. DNA for the CDR3: TGCAGCGTTGCGTTGGAACCCAACACTGAAGCTTTCTTT. Its translation is CSVALEPNTEAFF.

This clonotype was recorded many times. This chain joins TRBV12-3 or TRBV12-4 and TRBJ1-4; D not resolved. The V and J ends lost 2 bases and 5 bases respectively, with 9 bases between them. The CDR3 is 14 residues long. The CDR3 region has the DNA TGTGCCAGCAGTTTATTTGGAGGGAATGAAAAACTGTTTTTT. Translated, it gives CASSLFGGNEKLFF.

Comments on this clonotype: This sequence may be a read error, since a much larger clone differs from it by one base. The chain has TRBV9 and TRBJ2-3; the D gene could be TRBD1 or TRBD2 (6 bases each). The length of the CDR3 is 15 residues. Germline CDR1 reads SGDLS; CDR2 reads YYNGEE. CDR3 region: CASSEQGTSTDTRYF. The CDR3 nucleotides read TGTGCCAGCAGCGAACAGGGTACTAGCACAGATACGCGGTATTTT.

This clonotype was seen more than once but under ten times. This may come from a read error, since a much larger clone is one base off. The chain carries TRBV11-2 and TRBJ2-3; D gene unclear. Gene TRBJ1-5 matches the end of the DNA better, so the J call may be wrong. Germline lookup yields CDR1 SGHAT and CDR2 FQNNGV. The CDR3 consists of 13 residues. CDR3 bases: TGTGCCAGCAGCGGTCCAGGCACAGATACGCAGCATTTT. Amino acid sequence: CASSGPGTDTQHF.

The sample holds many counts of this clonotype. As DNA, the CDR3 is TGTGCCAGCAGTGGGACAGGCTCCTCTGGAAACACCATATATTTT. The encoded protein is CASSGTGSSGNTIYF. This sequence joins TRBV12-3 or TRBV12-4 and TRBJ1-3, with 8 bases identical to TRBD1. Losses at the gene ends were 5 bases for V and 0 bases for J; bases not matched to a gene: 3. The CDR3 is made up of 15 amino acids.

V gene TRBV5-5 combines with J gene TRBJ1-2; D is unresolved. The germline V gene has CDR1 SGHKS and CDR2 YYEKEE (reference sequence). CDR3 length: 14 residues. V lost 6 bases to trimming and J lost 0 bases, with 12 bases between them. CDR3 loop: CASTLAVPNYGYTF. The CDR3 DNA reads TGTGCCAGCACCCTGGCAGTTCCTAACTATGGCTACACCTTC. Full variable domain (missing parts from reference TRBV5-5 and TRBJ1-2): DAGVTQSPTHLIKTRGQQVTLRCSPISGHKSVSWYQQVLGQGPQFIFQYYEKEERGRGNFPDRFSARQFPNYSSELNVNALLLGDSALYLCASTLAVPNYGYTFGSGTRLTVV.

This clonotype was recorded many times. This chain connects TRBV27 to TRBJ2-3, with 15 bases lining up with TRBD2. This CDR3 contains 19 residues. V lost 2 bases, J lost 2 bases, and 8 bases stayed unmatched. The germline V gene has CDR1 MNHEY and CDR2 SMNVEV (reference sequence). CDR3 bases: TGTGCCAGCAGTTTAGGGACTAGCGGGAGGTTCGGGTACACAGATACGCAGTATTTT. Residues: CASSLGTSGRFGYTDTQYF.

This clonotype has ten or more counts. V usage is TRBV12-3 or TRBV12-4 and J usage is TRBJ2-2, with TRBD1 matching 9 bases. V shed 2 bases and J 7 bases; nucleotides not matched to a gene: 8. The CDR3 runs to 16 residues. The CDR3 DNA sequence: TGTGCCAGCAGTTTACGGGACAGGGTGATTAACGGGGAGCTGTTTTTT. It encodes CASSLRDRVINGELFF.

Comments on this clonotype: A single base separates this from a much larger clone, so it may be a read error. The chain has TRBV7-3 and TRBJ2-7; D is undetermined. V gave up 2 bases and J gave up 2 bases, with 10 bases separating them. Germline V CDR1 and CDR2: SGHTA, FQGTGA. This CDR3 contains 14 residues. Here the CDR3 DNA reads TGTGCCAGCAGCTTAGATTCAGGCCCCTACGAGCAGTACGTC. It specifies CASSLDSGPYEQYV.